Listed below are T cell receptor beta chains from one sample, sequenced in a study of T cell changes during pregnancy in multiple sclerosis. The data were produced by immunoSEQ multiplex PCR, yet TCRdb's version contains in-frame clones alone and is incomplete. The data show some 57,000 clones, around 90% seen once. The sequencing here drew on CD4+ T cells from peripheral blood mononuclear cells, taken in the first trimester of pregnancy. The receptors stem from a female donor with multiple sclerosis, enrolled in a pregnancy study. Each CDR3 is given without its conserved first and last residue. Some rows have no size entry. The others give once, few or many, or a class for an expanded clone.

CDR3aa: ASSQELSLGVAGNTIY
abundance: NA
v_gene: TRBV4-3
len: 16

CDR3aa: ASSLWRGGLDEQF
abundance: NA
v_gene: TRBV7-2
len: 13

CDR3aa: ASSPTRLSNTEAF
abundance: NA
v_gene: TRBV4-3
len: 13

CDR3aa: ASSGPGGSEQY
abundance: NA
v_gene: TRBV9
len: 11

CDR3aa: ASSLSGPSYNEQF
abundance: NA
v_gene: TRBV5-6
len: 13

CDR3aa: ASSLITGTGGYEQY
abundance: NA
v_gene: TRBV6-6
len: 14

CDR3aa: ASSPGFRDRLSDEQY
abundance: medium-sized
v_gene: TRBV5-4
len: 15

CDR3aa: ASSQASSTEQY
abundance: NA
v_gene: TRBV4-3
len: 11

CDR3aa: ASNHRGGHEQY
abundance: NA
v_gene: TRBV5-1
len: 11

CDR3aa: ASRQDSQGYT
abundance: NA
v_gene: TRBV27
len: 10

CDR3aa: ASSVGGDGRNGYT
abundance: NA
v_gene: TRBV9
len: 13

CDR3aa: ASTPTSGGPYEQY
abundance: NA
v_gene: TRBV6-6
len: 13

CDR3aa: ASRRTSGVFSYNEQF
abundance: once
v_gene: TRBV4-1
len: 15

CDR3aa: ASSESALAGEETQY
abundance: NA
v_gene: TRBV10-1
len: 14

CDR3aa: ASSVDRAEAF
abundance: NA
v_gene: TRBV13
len: 10

CDR3aa: ASNPGLGSYEQY
abundance: NA
v_gene: TRBV19
len: 12

CDR3aa: ASSVPDSRSEQF
abundance: NA
v_gene: TRBV6-1
len: 12

CDR3aa: ASSWDRIGYT
abundance: NA
v_gene: TRBV6-5
len: 10

CDR3aa: ASSPGLAGGPRETQY
abundance: NA
v_gene: TRBV27
len: 15

CDR3aa: ASRKQGAGETQY
abundance: NA
v_gene: TRBV19
len: 12

CDR3aa: ASSGHRDWETQY
abundance: NA
v_gene: TRBV9
len: 12

CDR3aa: ASSGQRTGGNTGELF
abundance: NA
v_gene: TRBV6-1
len: 15

CDR3aa: ASSTGLAKETQY
abundance: NA
v_gene: TRBV19
len: 12

CDR3aa: ASSKPWTSGGGYEQY
abundance: NA
v_gene: TRBV21-1
len: 15

CDR3aa: ASRLTVSNQPQH
abundance: NA
v_gene: TRBV6-5
len: 12

CDR3aa: ASTREGDQPQH
abundance: NA
v_gene: TRBV2
len: 11

CDR3aa: ASSISRRRPRSDTEAF
abundance: NA
v_gene: TRBV19
len: 16

CDR3aa: ASRETGSDYGYT
abundance: NA
v_gene: TRBV6-1
len: 12

CDR3aa: ASSLVGGAGNSPLH
abundance: NA
v_gene: TRBV5-5
len: 14

CDR3aa: AWSAQDGVSGNTIY
abundance: NA
v_gene: TRBV30
len: 14

CDR3aa: AFTPPGGRNYGYT
abundance: NA
v_gene: TRBV30
len: 13